This T cell receptor (beta chain) stems from a study of Ad26.COV2.S vaccination and SARS-CoV-2 variants. Across the whole study: Once, or twice with 56 days between doses, Ad26.COV2.S was given intramuscularly. Study-wide results and caveats: TCR breadth and depth estimates may have understated total T cell responses. It was found that vaccine and placebo recipients had similar non-spike TCR breadth.

Sample treatment: some 20 received Ad26.COV2.S at low or high dose, single or two shots; about 5 received placebo; per-sample allocation not given. Samples analyzed were those drawn on day 63 after the first vaccine or placebo injection. Immunization relied on an Ad26 vector, which expressed Wuhan-strain SARS-CoV-2 spike. Only in-frame clones appear in the TCRdb table, and some are missing; sequencing was by immunoSEQ multiplex PCR. The repertoire holds some 640,000 clones, around 92% seen once, with approximately 1.5% in the top ten. This clone showed up just once. Antigen unknown. Germline CDR1 is MNHNS and CDR2 is SASEGT. Trimming removed 2 bases at V and 4 bases at J, with 14 bases between. The length of the CDR3 is 16 residues.

This clonotype originated in a person between 18 and 59 years old who received the Ad26.COV2.S COVID-19 vaccine or a placebo. Source: peripheral blood, taken in a trial of Ad26.COV2.S vaccine versus placebo. The rearrangement joins TRBV6-1 to TRBJ2-2; TRBD1 or TRBD2 may be the D gene (5 bases each). The CDR3 sequence is CASSELTGGGTGELFF. The CDR3, as DNA: TGTGCCAGCAGTGAACTCACGGGTGGGGGCACCGGGGAGCTGTTTTTT.